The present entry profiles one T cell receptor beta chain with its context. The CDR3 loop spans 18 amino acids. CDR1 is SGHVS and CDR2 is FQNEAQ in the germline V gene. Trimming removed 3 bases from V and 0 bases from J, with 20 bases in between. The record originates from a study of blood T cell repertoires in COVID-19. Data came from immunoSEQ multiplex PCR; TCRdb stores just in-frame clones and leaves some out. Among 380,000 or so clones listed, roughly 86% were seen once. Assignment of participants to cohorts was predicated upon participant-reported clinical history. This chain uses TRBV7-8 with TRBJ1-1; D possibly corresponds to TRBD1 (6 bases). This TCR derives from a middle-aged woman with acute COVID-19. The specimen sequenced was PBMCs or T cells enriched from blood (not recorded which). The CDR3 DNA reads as TGTGCCAGCAGCTTTCCTTCCGGGACACCTGGGATGAACACTGAAGCTTTCTTT. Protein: CASSFPSGTPGMNTEAFF.